This is a list of T cell receptor beta chains from one sample in a study of chronic HIV infection and antiretroviral therapy. MiXCR, run by TCRdb on the 5' RACE reads, gives a single entry per CDR3 protein. The table has 40,000 to 50,000 distinct CDR3 sequences, about a fifth seen once. Sequencing input: peripheral blood. All receptors come from an adult who had HIV and had not received antiretroviral therapy, or was an uninfected healthy control (not recorded which). Each CDR3 is given with its conserved first and last residue. A D gene is named only where the DNA matches it firmly. The listing skips clone size in some rows; elsewhere it reads once, few, many or a size class.

V gene: TRBV7-9
J gene: TRBJ1-2
D gene: -
clone size: few
CDR3 protein: CASSLVAGYGYTF
CDR3 DNA: TGTGCCAGCAGCTTAGTTGCCGGATATGGCTACACCTTC

V gene: TRBV7-9
J gene: TRBJ1-1
D gene: TRBD1
clone size: -
CDR3 protein: CASSLYVGTANTEAFF
CDR3 DNA: TGTGCCAGCAGCTTATATGTCGGGACAGCGAACACTGAAGCTTTCTTT

V gene: TRBV20-1
J gene: TRBJ2-3
D gene: -
clone size: many
CDR3 protein: CSARSLFGGLSTDTQYF
CDR3 DNA: TGCAGTGCTAGATCCCTTTTTGGTGGCCTTAGCACAGATACGCAGTATTTT

V gene: TRBV4-1
J gene: TRBJ2-7
D gene: TRBD1
clone size: -
CDR3 protein: CASSIGQVPYEQYF
CDR3 DNA: TGCGCCAGCAGCATCGGACAGGTCCCCTACGAGCAGTACTTC

V gene: TRBV20-1
J gene: TRBJ1-1
D gene: TRBD1
clone size: -
CDR3 protein: CSARAGGGVRCDF
CDR3 DNA: TGCAGTGCTAGAGCAGGGGGGGGTGTGCGATGTGACTTT

V gene: TRBV4-1
J gene: TRBJ2-3
D gene: -
clone size: -
CDR3 protein: CASSREGRADTQYF
CDR3 DNA: TGCGCCAGCAGCCGGGAAGGACGAGCGGATACGCAGTATTTT

V gene: TRBV20-1
J gene: TRBJ2-3
D gene: -
clone size: -
CDR3 protein: CSARRAGITDTQYF
CDR3 DNA: TGCAGTGCTAGGCGAGCCGGAATCACAGATACGCAGTATTTT

V gene: TRBV9
J gene: TRBJ2-7
D gene: TRBD2
clone size: -
CDR3 protein: CASSPNELAGSEQYF
CDR3 DNA: TGTGCCAGCAGCCCGAACGAACTAGCGGGGAGCGAGCAGTACTTC

V gene: TRBV29-1
J gene: TRBJ2-7
D gene: TRBD1
clone size: -
CDR3 protein: CSAGRDSRSEQYF
CDR3 DNA: TGCAGCGCCGGCCGGGACAGTCGGTCCGAGCAGTACTTC

V gene: TRBV29-1
J gene: TRBJ2-3
D gene: -
clone size: -
CDR3 protein: CSVSTRQTDTQYF
CDR3 DNA: TGCAGCGTGAGTACCCGACAGACAGATACGCAGTATTTT

V gene: TRBV6-5
J gene: TRBJ2-1
D gene: -
clone size: -
CDR3 protein: CASSKGGGYNEQFF
CDR3 DNA: TGTGCCAGCAGTAAGGGGGGAGGTTACAATGAGCAGTTCTTC

V gene: TRBV28
J gene: TRBJ2-7
D gene: TRBD1
clone size: few
CDR3 protein: CASRDRVSYEQYF
CDR3 DNA: TGTGCCAGCAGAGACAGGGTCTCCTACGAGCAGTACTTC

V gene: TRBV29-1
J gene: TRBJ2-2
D gene: TRBD1
clone size: -
CDR3 protein: CSATETGAAGELFF
CDR3 DNA: TGCAGCGCCACCGAGACAGGGGCGGCCGGGGAGCTGTTTTTT

V gene: TRBV7-3
J gene: TRBJ1-1
D gene: TRBD1
clone size: -
CDR3 protein: CASTRTGGDTEAFF
CDR3 DNA: TGTGCCAGCACCCGGACAGGGGGGGACACTGAAGCTTTCTTT

V gene: TRBV21-1
J gene: TRBJ2-7
D gene: -
clone size: -
CDR3 protein: CASSKILGYEQYF
CDR3 DNA: TGTGCCAGCAGCAAAATCCTGGGTTATGAGCAGTACTTC

V gene: TRBV28
J gene: TRBJ2-7
D gene: TRBD1
clone size: few
CDR3 protein: CASSLTETGRREQYF
CDR3 DNA: TGTGCCAGCAGTTTAACAGAGACAGGGCGACGGGAGCAGTACTTC

V gene: TRBV10-3
J gene: TRBJ2-3
D gene: TRBD2
clone size: once
CDR3 protein: CAISEGTSGTSTDTQYF
CDR3 DNA: TGTGCCATCAGCGAGGGGACTAGCGGGACTAGCACAGATACGCAGTATTTT

V gene: TRBV11-2
J gene: TRBJ2-5
D gene: -
clone size: few
CDR3 protein: CASSSSGGQETQYF
CDR3 DNA: TGTGCCAGCAGCTCCTCCGGAGGCCAAGAGACCCAGTACTTC